These T cell receptor beta chains were read from a single sample in a study of T cell repertoires in cytomegalovirus infection. MiXCR, applied by TCRdb to the reads, yields one record per CDR3 protein. This sample has 500,000 to 600,000 distinct CDR3 sequences, with about 15% found just once. Sequencing input: CD8+ T cells from PBMCs. The receptors derive from a human donor in good health (CMV status not recorded). Some clones in this sample may be carry-over from other donors' samples. The CDR3 runs from the conserved cysteine through the conserved F or W. D genes are given only for firm matches. Size is omitted from some rows. Given values are once, few, many or a class for expanded clones.

J gene	V gene	clone size	D gene	CDR3 DNA	CDR3 protein
TRBJ2-3	TRBV6-1	.	TRBD2	TGTGCCAGCAGTGTTAGTCCTGGCGGGAGGACAGATACGCAGTATTTT	CASSVSPGGRTDTQYF
TRBJ1-5	TRBV18	few	TRBD1	TGTGCCAGCTCACCAGTAGACAGGGGCCAGCCCCAGCATTTT	CASSPVDRGQPQHF
TRBJ1-2	TRBV27	few	TRBD1	TGTGCCAGCACCATCAGGCACAGGGGGCGCGAAGGCAGGGGCTACACCTTC	CASTIRHRGREGRGYTF
TRBJ2-5	TRBV12-3/TRBV12-4	many	.	TGTGCCAGCAGCCCTAGGCGGTCTTTACAAGAGACCCAGTACTTC	CASSPRRSLQETQYF
TRBJ2-7	TRBV19	many	.	TGTGCCAGTAGCCCAGGGGATGGGTACGAGCAGTACTTC	CASSPGDGYEQYF
TRBJ2-1	TRBV7-8	many	TRBD2	TGTGCCAGCAGCTTTGGACTAGCGGGGGTTTCGTCCTACAATGAGCAGTTCTTC	CASSFGLAGVSSYNEQFF
TRBJ1-6	TRBV27	many	.	TGTGCCAGCAGTTTCGGGGTCTCTTCACCCCTCCACTTT	CASSFGVSSPLHF
TRBJ2-1	TRBV6-8	once	.	TGTGCCAGCAGTTACTCGCAGCGGTTGGGGAATGAGCAGTTCTTC	CASSYSQRLGNEQFF
TRBJ2-7	TRBV7-9	many	TRBD1	TGTGCCAGCAGCTTATTTACAGGGGGTGGCTACGAGCAGTACTTC	CASSLFTGGGYEQYF
TRBJ2-1	TRBV4-1	few	.	TGCGCCAGCAGCCAAGTTTGGGGCAGGGGATTTGGTGGTGAGCAGTTCTTC	CASSQVWGRGFGGEQFF
TRBJ2-1	TRBV7-2	many	.	TGTGCCAGCAGCTTAGATGGAGGGTTTTACAATGAGCAGTTCTTC	CASSLDGGFYNEQFF
TRBJ2-5	TRBV4-2	few	TRBD2	TGTGCCAGCAGCCAAGAATCTAGCGGGGGTCTTCAAGAGACCCAGTACTTC	CASSQESSGGLQETQYF
TRBJ2-1	TRBV27	many	.	TGTGCCAGCAGCCTCCGGGGCAATGAGCAGTTCTTC	CASSLRGNEQFF
TRBJ2-7	TRBV19	few	TRBD1	TGTGCCAGTAGTATAGAGACCGGACAGGCCATCAGGGACGAGCAGTACTTC	CASSIETGQAIRDEQYF
TRBJ2-7	TRBV7-6	many	TRBD1	TGTGCCAGCAGCCTCGAACAGGGGTCCTACGAGCAGTACTTC	CASSLEQGSYEQYF
TRBJ1-5	TRBV28	.	.	TGTGCCAGCAGCTTGGGGGGGGAGAGCAATCAGCCCCAGCATTTT	CASSLGGESNQPQHF
TRBJ2-7	TRBV3-1	few	.	TGTGCCAGCAGCCAGGGGGCGGCGGCCCCCTACGAGCAGTACTTC	CASSQGAAAPYEQYF
TRBJ1-6	TRBV20-1	few	.	TGCAGTGCTAGAGATAAAGGGGATTGGAAGGATAATTCACCCCTCCACTTT	CSARDKGDWKDNSPLHF
TRBJ2-1	TRBV6-2/TRBV6-3	many	.	TGTGCCAGCAGTGCCAGACAGGTAGCCTACAATGAGCAGTTCTTC	CASSARQVAYNEQFF
TRBJ2-1	TRBV2	few	TRBD2	TGTGCCGTTCAATCTAGCGGGGGGAGCAATGAGCAGTTCTTC	CAVQSSGGSNEQFF
TRBJ2-2	TRBV24-1	few	.	TGTGCCACCAGTGATGCTGACAGAAACACCGGGGAGCTGTTTTTT	CATSDADRNTGELFF
TRBJ2-5	TRBV9	many	.	TGTGCCAGCAGCGGCTCCGGGACCACACAAGAGACCCAGTACTTC	CASSGSGTTQETQYF
TRBJ1-3	TRBV28	few	.	TGTGCCAGCAGTCGAATCTCGGACCTTTACGGGGACACCATATATTTT	CASSRISDLYGDTIYF
TRBJ2-7	TRBV10-3	few	.	TGTGCCACCTCTCCGGGACGGACCTACGAGCAGTACTTC	CATSPGRTYEQYF
TRBJ1-5	TRBV19	many	.	TGTGCCAGTAGTATCGGGTGGCTTAGCAATCAGCCCCAGCATTTT	CASSIGWLSNQPQHF
TRBJ2-7	TRBV20-1	.	.	TGCAGTGCACTTACGGGAGAAGCCTACGAGCAGTACTTC	CSALTGEAYEQYF
TRBJ1-2	TRBV27	few	TRBD1	TGTGCCAGCAGTTTTGGGCAGGGGGCAGAAGGCTACACCTTC	CASSFGQGAEGYTF
TRBJ2-1	TRBV19	.	.	TGTGCCAGTAGTGCCGACTTATACAATGAGCAGTTCTTC	CASSADLYNEQFF
TRBJ1-2	TRBV12-3/TRBV12-4	many	.	TGTGCCAGCAGCCCAGGGCGGGGAAACTATGGCTACACCTTC	CASSPGRGNYGYTF
TRBJ2-3	TRBV29-1	.	.	TGCAGCGGAGGGACACGAAGCACAGATACGCAGTATTTT	CSGGTRSTDTQYF
TRBJ2-7	TRBV7-9	few	TRBD1	TGTGCCAGCAGCGCCCCGACAGGGGGAAACGAGCAGTACTTC	CASSAPTGGNEQYF
TRBJ1-6	TRBV27	.	.	TGTGCCAGCAGTTGGGACCTTTTGAGCTCCTATAATTCACCCCTCCACTTT	CASSWDLLSSYNSPLHF
TRBJ1-3	TRBV28	many	.	TGTGCCAGCAGCCTGCCCGGGACCTACTCTGGAAACACCATATATTTT	CASSLPGTYSGNTIYF